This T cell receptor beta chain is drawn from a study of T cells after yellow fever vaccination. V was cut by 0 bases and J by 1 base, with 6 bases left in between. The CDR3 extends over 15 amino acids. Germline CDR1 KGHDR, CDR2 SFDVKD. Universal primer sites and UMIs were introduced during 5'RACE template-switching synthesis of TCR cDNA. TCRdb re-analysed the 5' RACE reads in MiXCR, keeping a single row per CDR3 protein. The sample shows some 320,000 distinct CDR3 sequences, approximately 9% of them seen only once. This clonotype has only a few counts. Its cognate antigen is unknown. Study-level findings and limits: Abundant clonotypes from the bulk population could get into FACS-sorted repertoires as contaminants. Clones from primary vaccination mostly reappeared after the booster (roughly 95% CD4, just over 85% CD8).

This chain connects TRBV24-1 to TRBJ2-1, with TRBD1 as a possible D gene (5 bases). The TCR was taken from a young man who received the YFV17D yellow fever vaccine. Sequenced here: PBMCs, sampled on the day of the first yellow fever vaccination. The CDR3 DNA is TGTGCCACCAGTGATTTGCAGGGTTCCTACAATGAGCAGTTCTTC. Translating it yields CATSDLQGSYNEQFF.